This TCR beta chain derives from a study of identical twins' blood T cells. This clonotype was seen a handful of times. TCRdb ran MiXCR on the 5' RACE reads and lists one entry per CDR3 protein. The repertoire holds about 370,000 distinct CDR3 sequences, about 28% seen once, with roughly 6.1% in the top ten. This clonotype was obtained from a woman aged 18-55 years in good health. Sequenced input: PBMCs.

CDR3 residues: CASSFLAGAHTGELFF. The CDR3 DNA follows: TGTGCCAGCAGCTTTCTGGCGGGGGCCCACACCGGGGAGCTGTTTTTT. This chain connects TRBV11-2 to TRBJ2-2; TRBD2 is a possible D gene (7 bases). The CDR3 has 16 amino acids. Germline-derived CDR1 and CDR2 are SGHAT and FQNNGV. Trimming removed 3 bases at V and 3 bases at J, with 14 bases between.